This T cell receptor (beta chain) was profiled in a study of CD8+CD57+ T cells in acquired aplastic anemia. Study information: Mean yield of DNA from sorted CD4+ and CD8+ cells was about 3.2 ug. About 10 million reads, on average, were obtained for CD4+ cells from healthy donors.

This clonotype has just a few counts. Its specificity is unknown. Compared with germline, one end of the junction differs, possibly owing to a read error. CDR3 and TCR beta VDJ profiling relied on a genomic DNA template. TCRdb re-analysed the reads in MiXCR, keeping a single row per CDR3 protein. Found here are about 420,000 distinct CDR3 sequences, just under 70% of them singletons; the top ten hold approximately 4%. Study results and caveats: No significant patient-versus-control difference appeared in CD8+ Simpson's diversity. Patients and controls had in common some 30 CD8+ CDR3 sequences.

The CDR3 consists of 14 residues. Germline loops: CDR1 SSHAT, CDR2 FNYEAQ (reference sequence). Sequencing input: sorted CD4+, CD8+, or CD8+CD57+ T cells (not recorded which) from PBMCs. The origin of this receptor is a human donor in good health, serving as a control. V and J are TRBV7-7 and TRBJ2-3; tentative D call: TRBD2 (5 bases). The CDR3 bases are TGTGCTAGCAGCTTAGCGTCGGATCAGCCCCAGCATTTTTTT. This gives the protein CASSLASDQPQHFF.